These 17 T cell receptor beta chains share one sample of origin, sequenced in a study of cytomegalovirus exposure and HLA in healthy donors. 13 Jbeta primers and 60 Vbeta primers were used for the PCR. Method: immunoSEQ multiplex PCR; TCRdb's copy keeps in-frame clones and lacks some. Among about 130,000 clones, approximately 17% were seen once, and the ten largest hold approximately 2.9%. Sequenced sample: PBMCs. These receptors all stem from a female donor in good health and CMV-seropositive.

The chain employs TRBV28 and TRBJ1-2; no firm D call. The CDR3 extends over 13 amino acids. With 6 bases removed from V and 6 bases from J, the gap between germline ends came to 14 bases. Germline CDR1 reads MDHEN; CDR2 reads SYDVKM. The CDR3: CASRPVKFDGYTF. The CDR3 DNA sequence: TGTGCCAGCAGACCAGTGAAGTTTGATGGCTACACCTTC.

This chain links TRBV2 with TRBJ2-1, with TRBD2 as a possible D gene (6 bases). The length of the CDR3 is 15 residues. Trimming stripped 1 base from V and 4 bases from J, with 11 bases between. Germline CDR1 SNHLY, CDR2 FYNNEI. DNA for the CDR3: TGTGCCAGCAGTGAAGTCGGGGGAGGATACAATGAGCAGTTCTTC. This translates into CASSEVGGGYNEQFF.

This clone was seen more than once but under ten times. The chain uses TRBV28 and TRBJ1-6; D is uncertain. The CDR3 contains 15 residues. CDR1 is MDHEN, CDR2 SYDVKM, per germline. V was cut by 0 bases and J by 5 bases, with 8 bases left in between. CDR3 DNA: TGTGCCAGCAGTTTATGGCAGAGGGATAATTCACCCCTCCACTTT. This sequence encodes CASSLWQRDNSPLHF.

The chain employs TRBV6-1 and TRBJ1-1; D is undetermined. Germline V lookup: CDR1 MNHNS, CDR2 SASEGT. Between the trimmed V and J ends, which lost 2 bases and 5 bases, there was a span of 9 bases. This CDR3 has 13 amino acids. CDR3 amino acids: CASSEWPRTEAFF. The CDR3 DNA reads TGTGCCAGCAGTGAATGGCCCCGTACTGAAGCTTTCTTT.

This clone was counted between two and nine times. This chain uses TRBV6-5 with TRBJ1-6, with 7 bases fitting TRBD1. Germline V gives CDR1 MNHEY, CDR2 SVGAGI. After removal of 2 bases from V and 9 bases from J, the junction contained 10 bases not matched to a gene. The CDR3 consists of 16 residues. CDR3 sequence reads: CASSYGGPGGGSPLHF. The CDR3, as DNA: TGTGCCAGCAGTTACGGTGGGCCAGGGGGAGGTTCACCCCTCCACTTT.

This clone occurred a few times. The V call is TRBV9, the J call TRBJ2-7, with TRBD2 matching over 14 bases. Germline V lookup: CDR1 SGDLS, CDR2 YYNGEE. The CDR3 sequence is 17 residues long. V was pared by 3 bases and J by 6 bases, with 11 bases of the junction left unmatched. As DNA, the CDR3 is TGTGCCAGCAGCGCGAGACTAGCGGGAGGGAGAATTGGCGAGCAGTACTTC. This gives the protein CASSARLAGGRIGEQYF.

This chain joins TRBV29-1 and TRBJ1-2, with TRBD1 as a possible D gene (6 bases). This CDR3 contains 13 residues. Germline V gene sequence: CDR1 SQVTM, CDR2 ANQGSEA. With 2 bases removed from V and 4 bases from J, the gap between germline ends came to 11 bases. CDR3 residues: CSVEFGGLYGYTF. The CDR3 nucleotides are TGCAGCGTTGAATTTGGGGGCCTCTATGGCTACACCTTC.

This clone was detected only a few times. The genes are TRBV25-1 and TRBJ2-1; the D gene is possibly TRBD2 (5 bases). The CDR3 consists of 14 residues. Germline CDR1 and CDR2: MGHDK and SYGVNS. The ends were cut back, 3 bases at V and 0 bases at J, with 6 bases in the middle. CDR3: CASSERVSYNEQFF. DNA of the CDR3: TGTGCCAGCAGTGAGCGGGTCTCCTACAATGAGCAGTTCTTC.

This clone was counted between two and nine times. CDR3 bases: TGTGCCAGCAGCTCACCGGGACTCGGAGAGACCCAGTACTTC. Encoded protein: CASSSPGLGETQYF. The chain couples TRBV7-9 to TRBJ2-5, with a weak D call TRBD2 (6 bases). CDR3 length: 14 amino acids. Looked up from germline, CDR1 is SEHNR and CDR2 is FQNEAQ (reference sequence). V was pared by 4 bases and J by 4 bases, with 13 bases between.

The gene calls are TRBV4-3 and TRBJ2-7, with D possibly TRBD1 on 6 matching bases. The V gene lost 2 bases and the J gene lost 3 bases, with 14 bases spanning the gap. CDR1 LGHNA and CDR2 YSLEER come from the germline V gene. CDR3 length: 15 residues. CDR3 region: CASSQPTGINYEQYF. Written as DNA, the CDR3 is TGCGCCAGCAGCCAACCCACAGGGATTAACTACGAGCAGTACTTC.

This chain's CDR3 is CASSEASGYNEQFF. As DNA, the CDR3 is TGTGCCAGCAGCGAGGCTAGCGGGTACAATGAGCAGTTCTTC. V gene TRBV9 combines with J gene TRBJ2-1; TRBD2 matches at 8 bases. With 3 bases clipped from V and 4 bases from J, the junction kept 3 bases outside the gene matches. Germline values: CDR1 SGDLS, CDR2 YYNGEE. This CDR3 region has 14 residues.

There are a few counts of this clone. V gene TRBV11-2 combines with J gene TRBJ1-1; 9 nucleotides align to TRBD1. Trimming took 4 bases from V and 5 from J; bases not matched to a gene: 5. CDR1 and CDR2 (germline): SGHAT, FQNNGV. The CDR3 loop spans 14 amino acids. The CDR3 nucleotides read TGTGCCAGCAGCTCGGGACAGGGAGGAACTGAAGCTTTCTTT. It yields the protein CASSSGQGGTEAFF.

The V gene is TRBV6-5, the J gene TRBJ2-7; 9 bases are shared with TRBD1. V shed 0 bases, J shed 12 bases, and the junction held 6 bases outside the gene matches. This CDR3 spans 13 amino acids. In germline, CDR1 is MNHEY, CDR2 SVGAGI. CDR3 protein: CASSYSKRDRAYF. The CDR3 bases are TGTGCCAGCAGTTACTCGAAAAGGGACAGGGCGTACTTC.

This clone was seen a handful of times. The chain joins TRBV7-8 to TRBJ2-7; D possibly corresponds to TRBD2 (6 bases). Germline V gene data show CDR1 as SGHVS and CDR2 as FQNEAQ. The CDR3 consists of 16 residues. V lost 3 bases, J lost 3 bases, and 18 bases lay in between. CDR3 in DNA: TGTGCCAGCAGCTTCCTCGCCGGCGGGATCCTCTACGAGCAGTACTTC. Translated: CASSFLAGGILYEQYF.

The chain combines TRBV7-2 with TRBJ2-5; 10 bases are a match to TRBD1. Germline V CDR1 and CDR2: SGHTA, FQGNSA. The CDR3 runs 14 residues. Trimming cost V 5 bases and J 5 bases; bases outside gene matches: 5. The CDR3 region is CASSRTGGGETQYF. CDR3 nucleotides: TGTGCCAGCAGCCGGACAGGGGGAGGGGAGACCCAGTACTTC.

The rearrangement joins TRBV6-5 to TRBJ1-4; D unclear. The CDR3 length is 12 residues. V lost 4 bases to trimming and J lost 7 bases, with 7 bases between them. Germline V gives CDR1 MNHEY, CDR2 SVGAGI. For the CDR3, the DNA is TGTGCCAGCAGTTTCCCCGGTGAAAAACTGTTTTTT. This codes for CASSFPGEKLFF.

The V and J genes are TRBV4-3 and TRBJ1-5; D is unclear. In germline, CDR1 is LGHNA, CDR2 YSLEER. The CDR3 covers 14 residues. V was pared by 3 bases and J by 0 bases, with 6 bases between. The CDR3 is CASSQSYSNQPQHF. The CDR3 region has the DNA TGCGCCAGCAGCCAGTCTTATAGCAATCAGCCCCAGCATTTT.